Listed below are T cell receptor beta chains from one sample, sequenced in a study of cytomegalovirus exposure and HLA in healthy donors. The protocol was immunoSEQ multiplex PCR, while the TCRdb copy is restricted to in-frame clones and leaves out a portion. Of about 90,000 clones detected, around 84% appear once; the ten largest clones hold around 4.3%. The source material was PBMCs. These TCRs come from a woman in her forties in good health and CMV-seropositive. Each CDR3 is given with its conserved first and last residue. The D gene is left open where the match is weak. Clone size is shown for a subset of rows, as once, few, many or a class of expanded clone.

v_gene	d_gene	j_gene	abundance	CDR3nt	CDR3aa
TRBV5-1	.	TRBJ2-7	.	TGCGCCAGCAGCGCCCAGATCGAGCAGTACTTC	CASSAQIEQYF
TRBV4-2	.	TRBJ1-1	.	TGTGCCAGCAGCCAGGCAGGGGCGCGCACTGAAGCTTTCTTT	CASSQAGARTEAFF
TRBV9	TRBD1	TRBJ1-2	.	TGTGCCAGCAGCGCTCGATTTACAGGGGTCGGCTATGGCTACACCTTC	CASSARFTGVGYGYTF
TRBV12-5	.	TRBJ1-2	.	TGTGCTAGTGGTGCCCCACTTGGCTATGGCTACACCTTC	CASGAPLGYGYTF
TRBV9	TRBD2	TRBJ2-5	.	TGTGCCAGCAGCGTAGCCGGAAGTGGTAGCGGGAGGGGGGTACGGGAGACCCAGTACTTC	CASSVAGSGSGRGVRETQYF
TRBV10-3	TRBD1	TRBJ1-2	.	TGTGCCATCAGTACTACAGGGGATTCGTTAGGCTACACCTTC	CAISTTGDSLGYTF
TRBV9	TRBD1	TRBJ1-1	.	TGTGCCAGCAGCGCTGGGACAGGGCCCCTCTCTAGTTTCTTT	CASSAGTGPLSSFF
TRBV30	.	TRBJ1-1	.	TGTGCCTGGAGTGTATTCGGGGGGGCGCGGACTGAAGCTTTCTTT	CAWSVFGGARTEAFF
TRBV7-8	.	TRBJ1-2	.	TGTGCCAGCAGCTTTACCGGTCACGACGAGCTGGGACAAACCAACTATGGCTACACCTTC	CASSFTGHDELGQTNYGYTF
TRBV9	.	TRBJ2-7	.	TGTGCCAGCAGCGTAGCTCTGGGGACTCCTGTGTACGAGCAGTACTTC	CASSVALGTPVYEQYF
TRBV10-3	TRBD1	TRBJ2-2	.	TGTGCCATCAGAATCCAGGGGGCTACCGGGGAGCTGTTTTTT	CAIRIQGATGELFF
TRBV28	TRBD1	TRBJ1-1	.	TGTGCCAGCAGTTTCACCGGGACAGCTTACACTGAAGCTTTCTTT	CASSFTGTAYTEAFF
TRBV9	.	TRBJ2-7	.	TGTGCCAGCAGCGTACCCCGCAGGGATCAGTACTTC	CASSVPRRDQYF
TRBV11-2	.	TRBJ2-3	once	TGTGCCAGCAGCGAAAGCGGTTCTCTCACAGATACGCAGTATTTT	CASSESGSLTDTQYF
TRBV5-1	.	TRBJ1-2	few	TGCGCCAGCAGCTTATCGGGTGGCTACACCTTC	CASSLSGGYTF
TRBV5-4	TRBD1	TRBJ2-3	.	TGTGCCAGCAGCGCAGGACAGGGATACACAGATACGCAGTATTTT	CASSAGQGYTDTQYF
TRBV6-1	TRBD2	TRBJ2-5	.	TGTGCCAGCAGCCAGACTAGCGGGAGCGTTGTGACCCAGTACTTC	CASSQTSGSVVTQYF
TRBV6-4	TRBD2	TRBJ2-1	.	TGTGCCAGCAGTGACTCATTTAGCGGGAGCTCCAATGAGCAGTTCTTC	CASSDSFSGSSNEQFF
TRBV13	TRBD1	TRBJ2-7	.	TGTGCCAGCAGCTCCATTATTGGGACAGACTACGAGCAGTACTTC	CASSSIIGTDYEQYF
TRBV30	.	TRBJ1-3	few	TGTGCCTGGAATTCCCGGGACAAAATAAACACCATATATTTT	CAWNSRDKINTIYF
TRBV15	TRBD2	TRBJ2-1	.	TGTGCCACCAGCAGAGGGGGGACTAGAATCAATGAGCAGTTCTTC	CATSRGGTRINEQFF
TRBV11-1	.	TRBJ2-7	.	TGTGCCAGCAGCGTCCGGGGGTACGAGCAGTACTTC	CASSVRGYEQYF
TRBV4-1	TRBD2	TRBJ2-7	.	TGCGCCAGCAGCCATGCGGACCCCGAGGGGACTAGAACCGAGCAGTACTTC	CASSHADPEGTRTEQYF
TRBV28	.	TRBJ1-1	.	TGTGCCAGCAGTTCCTCGGACACTGAAGCTTTCTTT	CASSSSDTEAFF
TRBV25-1	TRBD1	TRBJ2-3	.	TGTGCCAGCAGTCCCCGGGACAGTGTCGCAGATACGCAGTATTTT	CASSPRDSVADTQYF
TRBV18	TRBD1	TRBJ1-1	.	TGTGCCAGCTCACGGGGACAGCTAAACACTGAAGCTTTCTTT	CASSRGQLNTEAFF
TRBV7-2	.	TRBJ1-4	.	TGTGCCAGCAGAAAAGGTACAGGGTCCAATGAAAAACTGTTTTTT	CASRKGTGSNEKLFF
TRBV7-9	TRBD2	TRBJ2-1	.	TGTGCCAGCAGCCCGTTGGGACTAGCGGCTAAGGATGAGCAGTTCTTC	CASSPLGLAAKDEQFF
TRBV27	TRBD2	TRBJ2-7	.	TGTGCCAGCAGTTCGCCCCCCCCAGGACTAGCGGGAGGGCCCCTCGAGCAGTACTTC	CASSSPPPGLAGGPLEQYF
TRBV7-9	.	TRBJ1-6	.	TGTGCCAGCAGCTTACAATATTCACCCCTCCACTTT	CASSLQYSPLHF
TRBV5-4	.	TRBJ2-7	.	TGTGCCAGCAGCACCTGGGGGGAGGAGATCTACGAGCAGTACTTC	CASSTWGEEIYEQYF
TRBV5-1	.	TRBJ2-3	.	TGCGCCAGCAGTCCCAGGGGCAGCGGGAACCCAGATACGCAGTATTTT	CASSPRGSGNPDTQYF
TRBV21-1	.	TRBJ2-3	few	TGTGCCAGCACGTCAGACAGGGGGACAGATACGCAGTATTTT	CASTSDRGTDTQYF
TRBV27	.	TRBJ2-1	.	TGTGCCAGCAGTTTATCTGGCCCCCACGGGGTCTACAATGAGCAGTTCTTC	CASSLSGPHGVYNEQFF
TRBV6-4	.	TRBJ2-7	.	TGTGCCAGCAGTGACGGGTGGGAGGAGGATGGTATCTACGAGCAGTACTTC	CASSDGWEEDGIYEQYF
TRBV6-1	TRBD1	TRBJ1-2	.	TGTGCCAGCACCGTAGCGACAGGGGACGGCTACACCTTC	CASTVATGDGYTF
TRBV4-3	TRBD2	TRBJ2-6	few	TGCGCCAGCAGCCAAGCTCGGGGGGCTGGGGCCAACGTCCTGACTTTC	CASSQARGAGANVLTF
TRBV5-4	.	TRBJ2-2	few	TGTGCCAGCAGCTTAACACAGAGGGAGCTGTTTTTT	CASSLTQRELFF
TRBV5-6	TRBD2	TRBJ2-1	.	TGTGCCAGCAGCACTAGCGGGATCAATGAGCAGTTCTTC	CASSTSGINEQFF
TRBV27	.	TRBJ2-1	few	TGTGCCACGTCTTGGGAGGCCCCTCCCCATGAGCAGTTCTTC	CATSWEAPPHEQFF
TRBV11-2	.	TRBJ2-2	.	TGTGCCAGCAGCTTACGGACTACAAACACCGGGGAGCTGTTTTTT	CASSLRTTNTGELFF
TRBV5-6	.	TRBJ1-2	.	TGTGCCAGCAGCTTGGGAGGGCAGCCTCGTTATGGCTACACCTTC	CASSLGGQPRYGYTF
TRBV11-1	.	TRBJ2-1	.	TGTGCCAGCAGCTTAGCGCCTAGTATTGACAATGAGCAGTTCTTC	CASSLAPSIDNEQFF
TRBV15	.	TRBJ2-2	.	TGTGCCACCAGCAGGAGGGCCAGAGGGGGTGGCGGGGAGCTGTTTTTT	CATSRRARGGGGELFF
TRBV14	TRBD1	TRBJ1-1	.	TGTGCCAGCAGCCAAGATTCGGGACAGCTCTCTGAAGCTTTCTTT	CASSQDSGQLSEAFF
TRBV7-2	.	TRBJ2-7	.	TGTGCCAGCAGCTTGGACAGCCCCTACGAGCAGTACTTC	CASSLDSPYEQYF
TRBV28	.	TRBJ2-3	.	TGTGCCAGCAGTTCTGAGACAGGCACAGATACGCAGTATTTT	CASSSETGTDTQYF
TRBV27	TRBD1	TRBJ2-3	.	TGTGCCAGCAGTTTATGGGACAGGGGACAAAGCACAGATACGCAGTATTTT	CASSLWDRGQSTDTQYF
TRBV11-2	TRBD2	TRBJ2-3	.	TGTGCCAGCAGCCCCGAGCGGGAGACCGCCACGCAGTATTTT	CASSPERETATQYF
TRBV6-1	TRBD1	TRBJ2-7	.	TGTGCCAGCAGTGACGCCGGGACAGGGGTCTACGAGCAGTACTTC	CASSDAGTGVYEQYF